This T cell receptor (beta chain) stems from a study of blood T cell repertoires in COVID-19. About the research overall: Sample material is recorded as cDNA or gDNA derived from T cells, B-cell-depleted T cells, or PBMCs.

In its sample, this clone was seen once. The CDR3 consists of 16 residues. Germline V CDR1 and CDR2: KGHDR, SFDVKD. Trimming took 3 bases from V and 8 from J; bases not matched to a gene: 9. Sequencing used immunoSEQ multiplex PCR; TCRdb keeps in-frame clones, though not all of them. Of fewer than 250,000 clones in the sample, about 83% were seen once. This TCR derives from a woman in her forties or fifties who had been exposed to COVID-19. Sequencing used PBMCs or T cells enriched from blood (not recorded which). This chain links TRBV24-1 with TRBJ2-1; 10 nucleotides match TRBD2. The CDR3 loop reads CATSDPASGGIDEQFF. As DNA, the CDR3 is TGTGCCACCAGTGATCCCGCTAGCGGGGGCATAGATGAGCAGTTCTTC.